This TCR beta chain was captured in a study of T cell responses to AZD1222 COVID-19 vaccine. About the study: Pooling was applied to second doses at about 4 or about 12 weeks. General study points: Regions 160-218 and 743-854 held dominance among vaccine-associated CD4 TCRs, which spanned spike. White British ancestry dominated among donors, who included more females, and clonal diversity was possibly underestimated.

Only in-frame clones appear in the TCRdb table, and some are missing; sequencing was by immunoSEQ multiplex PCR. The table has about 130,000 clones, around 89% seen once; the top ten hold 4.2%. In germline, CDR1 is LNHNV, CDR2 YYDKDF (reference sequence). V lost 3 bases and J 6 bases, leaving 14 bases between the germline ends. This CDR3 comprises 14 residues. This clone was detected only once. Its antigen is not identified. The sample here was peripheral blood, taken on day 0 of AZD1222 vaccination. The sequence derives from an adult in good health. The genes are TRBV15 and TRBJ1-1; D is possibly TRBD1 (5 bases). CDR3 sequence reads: CATSRDNRGPEAFF. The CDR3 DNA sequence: TGTGCCACCAGCAGGGACAACCGGGGCCCTGAAGCTTTCTTT.